This T cell receptor beta chain was identified during a study of regulatory T cells in long-lasting Graves disease. Study-wide points: Persistent disease showed a preference for TRBV28, TRBJ1-2 and TRBJ2-5.

This clonotype has a count of ten or more. Its antigen remains unknown. Arm-PCR of CDR3 regions and iRepertoire HTBI primers were the basis on which TCR beta libraries were built. TCRdb recomputed calls from the multiplex PCR reads with MiXCR, one row per CDR3 protein. The data contain roughly 410,000 distinct CDR3 sequences, 15% of them singletons. The time point: newly diagnosed GD, antithyroid drugs for less than 3 months. Making the TCR library involved RNA that had been extracted from PBMCs. Germline loops: CDR1 SGDLS, CDR2 YYNGEE. V dropped 0 bases and J dropped 3 bases, with 10 bases sitting between them. There are 15 residues in the CDR3. These data also featured in a second study, about T cells in Graves' hyperthyroidism and ophthalmopathy.

This chain uses TRBV9 with TRBJ2-1, with a weak D call TRBD2 (6 bases). The sequence derives from a woman in her 40s with Graves disease. This specimen was peripheral blood mononuclear cells (PBMCs), taken at new diagnosis, from a patient treated with antithyroid drugs. The CDR3 coding sequence is TGTGCCAGCAGCGTAGCGGAGGGAAGCTACAATGAGCAGTTCTTC. This gives the protein CASSVAEGSYNEQFF.